One sample yielded the 18 T cell receptor beta chains listed below, sequenced in a study of T-cell memory formation after mild COVID-19. MiXCR, run by TCRdb on the 5' RACE reads, gives a single entry per CDR3 protein. This table has about 57,000 distinct CDR3 sequences, 12% appearing once. Sequencing was carried out using PBMCs or a T cell subset sorted from them (not recorded which). These receptors all come from a man between 18 and 35 years old who had mild COVID-19 (a few samples of this study predate the infection). Cell type and time point are not known.

This clonotype showed up many times. This chain uses TRBV7-2 with TRBJ2-2; tentative D call: TRBD1 (6 bases). V lost 4 bases, J lost 3 bases, and 18 bases lay in between. The CDR3 extends over 17 amino acids. CDR1 and CDR2 from the germline V gene are SGHTA and FQGNSA. Here the CDR3 reads CASSSPDGGWYTGELFF. The CDR3 DNA sequence: TGTGCCAGCAGCTCCCCAGATGGGGGCTGGTACACCGGGGAGCTGTTTTTT.

Only a few counts were recorded for this clonotype. V is TRBV24-1 and J is TRBJ1-2; D is unclear. In germline, CDR1 is KGHDR, CDR2 SFDVKD. The CDR3 spans 12 residues. The V gene lost 10 bases and the J gene lost 4 bases, with 12 bases spanning the gap. CDR3 residues: CATGSWIYGYTF. CDR3 bases: TGTGCCACGGGCAGCTGGATCTATGGCTACACCTTC.

Only a few counts were recorded for this clonotype. CDR3 DNA: TGTGCCAGCAGTAGTTTCGGTGAAGCTTTCTTT. Translation: CASSSFGEAFF. The V call is TRBV12-3 or TRBV12-4, the J call TRBJ1-1; D ambiguous. V shed 5 bases and J shed 7 bases, with 8 bases lying between them. The CDR3 contains 11 residues.

This clonotype appeared once. The chain recombines TRBV29-1 with TRBJ1-5, with no clear D. V lost 4 bases, J lost 2 bases, and 9 bases lay in between. The CDR3 is 13 residues long. The germline CDR1 and CDR2 sequences are SQVTM and ANQGSEA. The CDR3: CSVAQDGNQPQHF. The CDR3 bases are TGCAGCGTTGCCCAGGACGGCAATCAGCCCCAGCATTTT.

This clonotype was counted only a few times. The chain has TRBV11-2 and TRBJ1-1, with a possible D match to TRBD1 (6 bases). The CDR3 length is 14 residues. V was trimmed by 0 bases and J by 10 bases, leaving 15 bases between them. Germline-derived CDR1 and CDR2 are SGHAT and FQNNGV. This chain's CDR3 is CASSLDRTAPVAFF. Written as DNA, the CDR3 is TGTGCCAGCAGCTTAGATCGGACAGCTCCTGTAGCTTTCTTT.

This clonotype occurred a few times. The V gene is TRBV20-1, the J gene TRBJ2-6; D not certain. Germline V gives CDR1 DFQATT, CDR2 SNEGSKA (reference sequence). The CDR3 is 13 amino acids. CDR3 region: CIAALSGANVLTF. The CDR3 DNA reads as TGCATCGCCGCATTATCCGGGGCCAACGTCCTGACTTTC.

This clonotype was counted between two and nine times. V is TRBV6-6 and J is TRBJ2-3; the D gene is possibly TRBD2 (6 bases). The CDR3 is 15 residues long. V lost 6 bases, J lost 3 bases, and 16 bases lay in between. Germline assignment: CDR1 MNHNY and CDR2 SVGAGI (reference sequence). The CDR3 here is CASRTRGFGTDTQYF. CDR3 DNA: TGTGCCAGCAGGACCCGGGGGTTCGGGACAGATACGCAGTATTTT.

Ten or more counts support this clonotype. The genes are TRBV21-1 and TRBJ2-7; the table gives TRBD1 as D, unverified against the DNA. TRBV21-1 is a pseudogene segment. This CDR3 spans 15 amino acids. The CDR3 DNA follows: TGTGCCAGCCCAAACAGGGATTCCCCCTCCTACGAGCAGTACGTC. Translating gives CASPNRDSPSYEQYV.

The chain is built from TRBV27 and TRBJ2-3; 7 nucleotides match TRBD2. Germline V gene sequence: CDR1 MNHEY, CDR2 SMNVEV (reference sequence). The length of the CDR3 is 15 residues. V was clipped by 7 bases and J by 2 bases; unmatched bases: 9. The CDR3 is CASTTLGGYTDTQYF. The CDR3 DNA is TGTGCCAGCACCACCCTCGGGGGGTACACAGATACGCAGTATTTT.

This clonotype was recorded at least ten times. The rearrangement uses TRBV9 and TRBJ2-1; no clear D gene. V lost 4 bases to trimming and J lost 6 bases, with 11 bases between them. Germline assignment: CDR1 SGDLS and CDR2 YYNGEE. The CDR3 extends over 13 amino acids. In nucleotides, the CDR3 is TGTGCCAGCAGCCCGTCAACTTCCAATGAGCAGTTCTTC. Its protein is CASSPSTSNEQFF. The full variable domain, rest sourced from reference TRBV9 and TRBJ2-1, is DSGVTQTPKHLITATGQRVTLRCSPRSGDLSVYWYQQSLDQGLQFLIQYYNGEERAKGNILERFSAQQFPDLHSELNLSSLELGDSALYFCASSPSTSNEQFFGPGTRLTVL.

This clonotype has just a few counts. The gene calls are TRBV3-1 and TRBJ2-5; possible D gene TRBD2, 5 bases. Trimming pared 1 base from V and 4 bases from J, leaving 13 bases between. Germline CDR1 is LGHDT and CDR2 is YNNKEL (reference sequence). This CDR3 has 15 amino acids. The CDR3 region is CASSQVTGFGETQYF. The CDR3 coding sequence is TGTGCCAGCAGCCAAGTAACGGGGTTCGGAGAGACCCAGTACTTC.

The sample holds a few counts of this clonotype. The gene calls are TRBV5-6 and TRBJ2-3; 7 positions agree with TRBD1. Germline CDR1 reads SGHDT; CDR2 reads YYEEEE. The CDR3 runs to 16 residues. Trimming removed 4 bases from V and 0 bases from J; junction bases left unmatched: 8. The CDR3 DNA follows: TGTGCCAGCAGCACGTACGACAGGGCGAGCACAGATACGCAGTATTTT. This gives the protein CASSTYDRASTDTQYF.

There are many counts of this clonotype. This rearrangement joins TRBV6-4 to TRBJ2-3; the D gene is possibly TRBD2 (6 bases). Trimming left V 3 bases short and J 3 bases short, with 13 bases between. Germline-derived CDR1 and CDR2 are MRHNA and SNTAGT. The CDR3 extends over 15 amino acids. The CDR3 DNA reads TGTGCCAGCAGTGAAGGACTAAAGGGGACAGATACGCAGTATTTT. Its translation is CASSEGLKGTDTQYF.

In its sample, this clonotype was seen many times. The rearrangement joins TRBV20-1 to TRBJ2-7; D is ambiguous. Trimming cost V 6 bases and J 0 bases, with 12 bases left between them. The CDR3 length is 13 residues. Per germline, CDR1 DFQATT and CDR2 SNEGSKA (reference sequence). Here the CDR3 reads CSARHVTSYEQYV. In nucleotides, the CDR3 is TGCAGTGCCCGCCACGTCACCTCCTACGAGCAGTACGTC.

There are many counts of this clonotype. The V and J genes are TRBV29-1 and TRBJ2-7; D is undetermined. V was clipped by 4 bases and J by 3 bases, with 10 bases between them. The CDR3 runs to 12 residues. Germline loops: CDR1 SQVTM, CDR2 ANQGSEA. CDR3 sequence (DNA): TGCAGCGTTGTGTCGGCCGGCTACGAGCAGTACTTC. Translating gives CSVVSAGYEQYF.

The genes are TRBV9 and TRBJ2-7, with 9 bases fitting TRBD1. V dropped 0 bases and J dropped 4; count of bases not matched to a gene: 5. This CDR3 comprises 15 residues. Germline-derived CDR1 and CDR2 are SGDLS and YYNGEE. The CDR3 loop is CASSVGVTGGYEQYF. In nucleotides, the CDR3 is TGTGCCAGCAGCGTAGGTGTGACAGGGGGTTACGAGCAGTACTTC.

This clonotype was seen repeatedly, ten times or more. The chain carries TRBV12-3 or TRBV12-4 and TRBJ2-2; no reliable D call. V was shortened by 3 bases and J by 4 bases, with 9 bases between the two germline ends. This CDR3 is built from 14 residues. The CDR3 protein is CASSLGGSTGELFF. CDR3 nucleotide sequence: TGTGCCAGCAGTTTGGGTGGTAGCACCGGGGAGCTGTTTTTT.

There are a few counts of this clonotype. The chain uses TRBV5-4 and TRBJ2-1, with 7 nucleotides matching TRBD2. Germline V lookup: CDR1 SGHNT, CDR2 YYREEE (reference sequence). Trimming at V came to 0 bases and at J to 3 bases, leaving 3 bases not matched to a gene. The CDR3 sequence is 15 residues long. CDR3 loop: CASSLGGGSYNEQFF. The CDR3, as DNA: TGTGCCAGCAGCTTGGGCGGCGGGAGCTACAATGAGCAGTTCTTC.